Listed here are 13 T cell receptor beta chains from one sample, sequenced in a study of cytomegalovirus exposure and HLA in healthy donors. Primers included in the PCR were 60 Vbeta and 13 Jbeta primers. Only in-frame clones appear in the TCRdb table, and some are missing; sequencing was by immunoSEQ multiplex PCR. This table has approximately 150,000 clones, about 85% appearing once. The sample was PBMCs. These receptors were taken from a man younger than 40 in good health and CMV-seropositive.

The rearrangement uses TRBV27 and TRBJ2-2, with 7 bases identical to TRBD1. V gave up 4 bases and J gave up 4 bases; unmatched junction bases: 12. CDR3 length: 17 amino acids. The V gene's germline CDR1 is MNHEY and CDR2 SMNVEV (reference sequence). The CDR3 spells CASSSSRDSAFTGELFF. The CDR3 bases are TGTGCCAGCAGTTCGAGCCGGGACAGCGCGTTCACCGGGGAGCTGTTTTTT.

For this clone: Other nucleotide sequences from this sample produce the same CDR3. The V call is TRBV7-9, the J call TRBJ2-1; 7 bases are shared with TRBD2. Per germline, CDR1 SEHNR and CDR2 FQNEAQ (reference sequence). The CDR3 spans 14 residues. Unmatched junction bases numbered 7, after V lost 4 bases and J lost 7 bases. CDR3 in DNA: TGTGCCAGCAGCTCGAGTGGGAGGGGAAATGAGCAGTTCTTC. Translated: CASSSSGRGNEQFF.

The chain is built from TRBV10-2 and TRBJ2-7; maybe TRBD2 (6 bases). Germline V lookup: CDR1 WSHSY, CDR2 SAAADI. This CDR3 is 15 amino acids long. The V and J ends lost 5 bases and 0 bases respectively, with 14 bases between them. The CDR3 protein is CASSLGSSLSYEQYF. The CDR3 bases are TGCGCCAGCAGTCTCGGGAGTTCGCTCTCCTACGAGCAGTACTTC.

The table lists this clone with a few counts. The rearrangement uses TRBV4-2 and TRBJ2-3; D uncertain. CDR1 is LGHNA, CDR2 YNFKEQ, per germline. The CDR3 contains 17 residues. Trimming removed 3 bases at V and 4 bases at J, with 20 bases between. The CDR3 spells CASSQESSTSVPDTQYF. DNA of the CDR3: TGTGCCAGCAGCCAGGAAAGTAGCACGAGTGTCCCAGATACGCAGTATTTT.

The chain carries TRBV7-2 and TRBJ2-3; a possible D gene is TRBD2 (6 bases). Trimming cost V 5 bases and J 0 bases, with 15 bases left between them. This CDR3 is 16 amino acids long. Per germline, CDR1 SGHTA and CDR2 FQGNSA. CDR3 bases: TGTGCCAGCAGCCTATTTCGGCGGGGTAGCACAGATACGCAGTATTTT. Translating it yields CASSLFRRGSTDTQYF.

The chain has TRBV27 and TRBJ2-7; 7 nucleotides align to TRBD1. Germline V gene sequence: CDR1 MNHEY, CDR2 SMNVEV (reference sequence). Trimming at V came to 2 bases and at J to 2 bases, leaving 9 bases not matched to a gene. The CDR3 is made up of 16 amino acids. The CDR3: CASSLRPGQLAYEQYF. The CDR3 coding sequence is TGTGCCAGCAGTTTAAGGCCGGGACAGTTAGCCTACGAGCAGTACTTC.

CDR3 sequence: CAIRPLESTSYNEQFF. DNA for the CDR3: TGTGCCATCCGGCCACTGGAGTCCACTTCTTACAATGAGCAGTTCTTC. The V gene is TRBV10-3, the J gene TRBJ2-1; D is uncertain. The CDR3 length is 16 residues. CDR1 is ENHRY, CDR2 SYGVKD, per germline. Trimming took 8 bases from V and 4 from J, leaving 21 bases between them.

The J gene is TRBJ2-1, the V gene TRBV4-2, with 12 bases lining up with TRBD2. CDR3 length: 18 residues. Germline assignment: CDR1 LGHNA and CDR2 YNFKEQ. V was clipped by 0 bases and J by 10 bases; unmatched bases: 13. CDR3 DNA: TGTGCCAGCAGCCAAGATAAGTCGGATCTAGCGGGAGGGGAGGAGCAGTTCTTC. It codes for CASSQDKSDLAGGEEQFF.

V and J are TRBV2 and TRBJ2-1; 11 bases align to TRBD2. Unmatched junction bases numbered 13, after V lost 10 bases and J lost 5 bases. This CDR3 has 16 residues. Germline-derived CDR1 and CDR2 are SNHLY and FYNNEI. In DNA, the CDR3 is TGTGCCATCTCGATCTACGGGACTAGCGGAAACAATGAGCAGTTCTTC. Protein product: CAISIYGTSGNNEQFF.

The chain recombines TRBV5-6 with TRBJ1-1; D unresolved. Trimming removed 1 base at V and 0 bases at J, with 4 bases between. CDR3 length: 13 amino acids. The V gene's germline CDR1 is SGHDT and CDR2 YYEEEE. The CDR3 loop is CASSLPVNTEAFF. Here the CDR3 DNA reads TGTGCCAGCAGCTTGCCCGTGAACACTGAAGCTTTCTTT.

The J gene is TRBJ2-3, the V gene TRBV4-3; TRBD1 matches 8 bases. Germline lookup yields CDR1 LGHNA and CDR2 YSLEER. After removal of 0 bases from V and 4 bases from J, the junction contained 9 bases not matched to a gene. CDR3 length: 17 amino acids. Written as DNA, the CDR3 is TGCGCCAGCAGCCAAGATTCGAGGACAGGGTATTCAGATACGCAGTATTTT. It specifies CASSQDSRTGYSDTQYF.

V usage is TRBV15 and J usage is TRBJ2-1; 11 nucleotides align to TRBD2. This CDR3 is built from 17 residues. Germline V gives CDR1 LNHNV, CDR2 YYDKDF (reference sequence). V lost 0 bases and J lost 4; bases outside the gene matches: 5. As DNA, the CDR3 is TGTGCCACCAGCAGAGATCCGACTAGCGGGACTTACAATGAGCAGTTCTTC. As protein: CATSRDPTSGTYNEQFF.

The chain uses TRBV5-1 and TRBJ2-3, with 9 bases identical to TRBD1. Losses at the gene ends were 5 bases for V and 4 bases for J; bases not matched to a gene: 5. The CDR3 length is 14 residues. The germline V gene has CDR1 SGHRS and CDR2 YFSETQ. In nucleotides, the CDR3 is TGCGCCAGCAGTATAGGGGACAGGGCAGATACGCAGTATTTT. Residues: CASSIGDRADTQYF.